The present TCR beta chain was sequenced within a study of blood T cell repertoires in COVID-19. About the study: The cDNA or gDNA used as material had been derived from T cells, B-cell-depleted T cells, or PBMCs.

Patients from Seattle were sampled longitudinally, starting during active infection. Measured with immunoSEQ multiplex PCR; TCRdb has only the in-frame clones, and not every one. The data show over 250,000 clones, over 70% seen once. Unmatched junction bases numbered 10, after V lost 3 bases and J lost 9 bases. The CDR3 is 14 amino acids. Germline CDR1 LGHNT, CDR2 FRNRAP. The receptor was derived from a woman in her sixties or seventies with COVID-19, enrolled during active disease. The sequencing sample was made of peripheral blood. This chain links TRBV12-5 with TRBJ1-1; TRBD1 matches 7 bases. This CDR3 reads CASGFDRQGAQAFF. As DNA, the CDR3 is TGTGCTAGTGGTTTTGATAGACAGGGAGCGCAAGCTTTCTTT.